The rows below give T cell receptor beta chains drawn from one sample of a study of blood T cell repertoires in COVID-19. Sequencing used immunoSEQ multiplex PCR; TCRdb keeps in-frame clones, though not all of them. The sample has about 180,000 clones, approximately 86% seen once; the top ten hold 1.6%. The sequenced sample was peripheral blood. All receptors derive from a woman between 45 and 60 years old with acute or convalescent COVID-19. Each CDR3 is given without its conserved first and last residue.

V gene,J gene,CDR3 protein
TRBV7-2,TRBJ2-7,ASSSGREGYEQY
TRBV15,TRBJ1-1,ATSRKGGTPEAF
TRBV11-3,TRBJ1-1,ASSPGQGASEAF
TRBV18,TRBJ2-3,ASSPPSQQGYYDTQY
TRBV10-3,TRBJ2-2,ASTGLAGTGELF
TRBV30,TRBJ1-2,AWSVSGSYGYT
TRBV24-1,TRBJ1-1,ATSDSGLMNTEAF
TRBV10-3,TRBJ1-3,AISESNPRENTIY
TRBV6-5,TRBJ1-4,ASSYDTFNEKLF
TRBV12-5,TRBJ2-1,ASGRTSNEQF
TRBV30,TRBJ1-5,AWSGGYNQPQH